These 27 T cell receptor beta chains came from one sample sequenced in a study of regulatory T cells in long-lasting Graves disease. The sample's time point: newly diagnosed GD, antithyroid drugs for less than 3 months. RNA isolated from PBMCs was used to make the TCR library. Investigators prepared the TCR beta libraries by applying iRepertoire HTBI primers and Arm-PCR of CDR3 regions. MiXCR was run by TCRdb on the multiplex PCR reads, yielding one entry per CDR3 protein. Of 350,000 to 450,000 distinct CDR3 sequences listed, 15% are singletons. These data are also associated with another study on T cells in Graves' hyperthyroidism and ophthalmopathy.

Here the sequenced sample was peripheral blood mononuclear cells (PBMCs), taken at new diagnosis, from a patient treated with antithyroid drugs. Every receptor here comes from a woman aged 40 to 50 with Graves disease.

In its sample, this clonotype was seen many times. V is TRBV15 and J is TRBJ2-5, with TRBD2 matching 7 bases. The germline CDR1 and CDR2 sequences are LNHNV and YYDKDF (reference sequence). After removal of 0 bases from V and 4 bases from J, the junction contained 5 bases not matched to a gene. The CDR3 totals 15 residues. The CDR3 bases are TGTGCCACCAGCAGAGAGGGGGGGATTGGAGAGACCCAGTACTTC. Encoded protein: CATSREGGIGETQYF.

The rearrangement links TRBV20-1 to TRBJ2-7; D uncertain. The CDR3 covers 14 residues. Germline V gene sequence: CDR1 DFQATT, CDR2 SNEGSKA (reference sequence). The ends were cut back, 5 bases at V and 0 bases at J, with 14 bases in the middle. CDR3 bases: TGCAGTGCTCTGGACGGATCATTCTCCTACGAGCAGTACTTC. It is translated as CSALDGSFSYEQYF.

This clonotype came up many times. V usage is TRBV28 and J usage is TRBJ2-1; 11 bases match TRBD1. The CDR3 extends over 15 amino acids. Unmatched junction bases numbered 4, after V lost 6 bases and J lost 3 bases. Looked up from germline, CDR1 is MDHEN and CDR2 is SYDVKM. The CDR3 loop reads CASSTGTGGYNEQFF. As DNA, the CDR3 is TGTGCCAGCAGCACCGGGACAGGGGGCTACAATGAGCAGTTCTTC.

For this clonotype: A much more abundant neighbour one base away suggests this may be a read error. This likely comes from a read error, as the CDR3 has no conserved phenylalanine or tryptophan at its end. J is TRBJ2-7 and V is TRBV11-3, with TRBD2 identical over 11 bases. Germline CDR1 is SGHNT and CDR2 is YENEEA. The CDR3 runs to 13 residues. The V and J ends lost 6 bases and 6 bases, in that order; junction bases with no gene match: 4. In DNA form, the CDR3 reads TGTGCCAGCAGAACTAGCGGGAGTCCCGAGCAGTACCTC. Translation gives CASRTSGSPEQYL.

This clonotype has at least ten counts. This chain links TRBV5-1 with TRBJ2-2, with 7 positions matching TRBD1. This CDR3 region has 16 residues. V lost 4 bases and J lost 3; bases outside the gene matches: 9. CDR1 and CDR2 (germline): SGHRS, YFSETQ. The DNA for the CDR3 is TGCGCCAGCAGCCCCGAGGGACAGCCCTACACCGGGGAGCTGTTTTTT. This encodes CASSPEGQPYTGELFF.

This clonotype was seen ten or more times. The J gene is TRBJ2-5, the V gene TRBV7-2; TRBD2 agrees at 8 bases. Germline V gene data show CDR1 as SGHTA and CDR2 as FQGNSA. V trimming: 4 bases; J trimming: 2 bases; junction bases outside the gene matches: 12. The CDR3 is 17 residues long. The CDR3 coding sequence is TGTGCCAGCAGCTCGAGGGCCAGCGGGAGTCTTCAAGAGACCCAGTACTTC. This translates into CASSSRASGSLQETQYF.

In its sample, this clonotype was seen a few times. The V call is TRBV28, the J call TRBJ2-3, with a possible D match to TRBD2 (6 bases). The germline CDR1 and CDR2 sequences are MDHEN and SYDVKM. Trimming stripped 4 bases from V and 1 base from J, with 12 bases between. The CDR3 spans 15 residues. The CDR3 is CASSSGDDGTDTQYF. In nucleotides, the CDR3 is TGTGCCAGCAGTTCGGGGGATGATGGCACAGATACGCAGTATTTT.

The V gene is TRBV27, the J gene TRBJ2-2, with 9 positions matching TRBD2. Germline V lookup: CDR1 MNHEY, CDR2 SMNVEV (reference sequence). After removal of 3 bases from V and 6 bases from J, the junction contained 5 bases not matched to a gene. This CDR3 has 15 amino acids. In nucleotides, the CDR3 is TGTGCCAGCAGTTTTTTTAGCGGGAGCTCCGGGGAGCTGTTTTTT. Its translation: CASSFFSGSSGELFF.

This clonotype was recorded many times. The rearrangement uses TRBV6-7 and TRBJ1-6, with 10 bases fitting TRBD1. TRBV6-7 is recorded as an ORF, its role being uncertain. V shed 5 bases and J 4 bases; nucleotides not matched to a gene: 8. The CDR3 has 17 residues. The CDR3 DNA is TGTGCCAGCAGTACTCCGGGACAGGGGAATTATAATTCACCCCTCCACTTT. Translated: CASSTPGQGNYNSPLHF.

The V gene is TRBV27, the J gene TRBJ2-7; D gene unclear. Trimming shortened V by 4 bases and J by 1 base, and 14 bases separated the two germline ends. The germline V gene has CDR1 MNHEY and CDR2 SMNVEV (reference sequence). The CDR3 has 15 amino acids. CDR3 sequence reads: CASSYKGTHSYEQYF. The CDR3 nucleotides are TGTGCCAGCAGTTATAAGGGCACCCATTCCTACGAGCAGTACTTC.

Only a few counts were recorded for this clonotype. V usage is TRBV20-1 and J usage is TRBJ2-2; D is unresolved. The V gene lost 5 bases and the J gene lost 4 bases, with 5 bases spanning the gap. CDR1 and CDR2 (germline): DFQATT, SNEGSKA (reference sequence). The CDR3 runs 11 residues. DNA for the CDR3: TGCAGTGCTGTCCTCACCGGGGAGCTGTTTTTT. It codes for CSAVLTGELFF.

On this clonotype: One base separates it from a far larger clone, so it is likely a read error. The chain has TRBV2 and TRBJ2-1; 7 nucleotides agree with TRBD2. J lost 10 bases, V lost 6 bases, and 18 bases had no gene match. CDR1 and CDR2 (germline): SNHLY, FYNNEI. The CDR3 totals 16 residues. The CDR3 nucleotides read TGTGCCAGCAGCGCTCGGACTAGTACGGGACGGTACGAGCAGTTCTTC. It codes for CASSARTSTGRYEQFF.

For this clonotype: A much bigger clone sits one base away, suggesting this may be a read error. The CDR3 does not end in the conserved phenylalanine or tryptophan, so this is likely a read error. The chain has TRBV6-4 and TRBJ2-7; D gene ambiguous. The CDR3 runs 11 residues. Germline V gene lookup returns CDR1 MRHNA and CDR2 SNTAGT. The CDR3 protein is CPPGVAYEQYL. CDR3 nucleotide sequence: TGTCCCCCCGGCGTAGCCTACGAGCAGTACCTC.

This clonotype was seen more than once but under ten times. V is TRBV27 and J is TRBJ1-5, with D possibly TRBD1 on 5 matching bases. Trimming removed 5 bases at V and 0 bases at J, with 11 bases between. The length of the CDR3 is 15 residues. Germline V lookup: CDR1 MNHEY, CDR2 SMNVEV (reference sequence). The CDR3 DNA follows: TGTGCCAGCAGTCCGGAGGGGTTTAGCAATCAGCCCCAGCATTTT. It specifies CASSPEGFSNQPQHF.

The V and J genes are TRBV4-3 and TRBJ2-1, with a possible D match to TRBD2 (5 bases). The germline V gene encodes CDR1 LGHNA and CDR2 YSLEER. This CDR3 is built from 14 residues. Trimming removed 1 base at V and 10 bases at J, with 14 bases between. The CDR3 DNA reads TGCGCCAGCAGCCAAGGACCTAAATCGGGAGAGCAGTTCTTC. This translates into CASSQGPKSGEQFF.

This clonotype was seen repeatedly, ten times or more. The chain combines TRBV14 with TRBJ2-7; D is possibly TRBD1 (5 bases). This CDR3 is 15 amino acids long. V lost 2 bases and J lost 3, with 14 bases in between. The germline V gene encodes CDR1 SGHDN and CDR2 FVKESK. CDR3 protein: CASSQSGRLFYEQYF. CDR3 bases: TGTGCCAGCAGCCAATCAGGGCGGTTATTCTACGAGCAGTACTTC.

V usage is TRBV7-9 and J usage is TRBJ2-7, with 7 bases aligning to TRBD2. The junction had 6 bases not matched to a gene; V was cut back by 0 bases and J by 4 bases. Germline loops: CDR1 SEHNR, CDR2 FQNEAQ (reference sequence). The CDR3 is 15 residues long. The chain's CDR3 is CASSLAGASGYEQYF. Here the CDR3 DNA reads TGTGCCAGCAGCTTAGCCGGGGCTAGCGGATACGAGCAGTACTTC.

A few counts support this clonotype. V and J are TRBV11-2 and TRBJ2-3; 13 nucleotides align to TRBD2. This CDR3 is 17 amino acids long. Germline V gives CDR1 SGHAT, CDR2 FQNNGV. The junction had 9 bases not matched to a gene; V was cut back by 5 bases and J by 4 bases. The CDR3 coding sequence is TGTGCCAGCAGCCCGCGGAGGACTAGCGGGAGCGCAGATACGCAGTATTTT. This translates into CASSPRRTSGSADTQYF.

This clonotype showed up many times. CDR3 DNA: TGTGCCAGCAGCGCCGACGGTGGTTCGGTGAATTCACCCCTCCACTTT. Translated, it gives CASSADGGSVNSPLHF. V gene TRBV9 combines with J gene TRBJ1-6; D not resolved. The germline gives CDR1 SGDLS, CDR2 YYNGEE. The V end was cut by 3 bases, the J end by 7 bases, with 17 bases between. CDR3 length: 16 amino acids.

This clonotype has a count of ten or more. CDR3 sequence reads: CASQRSSYEQYF. DNA for the CDR3: TGTGCCAGCCAGCGGAGCTCCTACGAGCAGTACTTC. The gene calls are TRBV2 and TRBJ2-7; maybe TRBD2 (5 bases). V shed 8 bases and J shed 0 bases, with 8 bases lying between them. Germline V gene data show CDR1 as SNHLY and CDR2 as FYNNEI. The CDR3 is made up of 12 amino acids.

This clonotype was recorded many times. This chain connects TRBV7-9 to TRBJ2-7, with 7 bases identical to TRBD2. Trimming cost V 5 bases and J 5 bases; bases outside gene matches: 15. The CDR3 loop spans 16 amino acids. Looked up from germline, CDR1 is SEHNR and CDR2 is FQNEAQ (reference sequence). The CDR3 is CASSRLRWEGADEQYF. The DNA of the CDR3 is TGTGCCAGCAGCCGCCTTAGGTGGGAGGGTGCCGACGAGCAGTACTTC.

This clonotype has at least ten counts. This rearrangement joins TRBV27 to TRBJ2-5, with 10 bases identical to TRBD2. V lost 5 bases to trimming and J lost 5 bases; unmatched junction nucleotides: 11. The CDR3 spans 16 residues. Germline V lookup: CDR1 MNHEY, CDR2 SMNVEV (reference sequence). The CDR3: CASSPNYLAGDETQYF. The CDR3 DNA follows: TGTGCCAGCAGTCCCAATTACCTAGCGGGAGACGAGACCCAGTACTTC.

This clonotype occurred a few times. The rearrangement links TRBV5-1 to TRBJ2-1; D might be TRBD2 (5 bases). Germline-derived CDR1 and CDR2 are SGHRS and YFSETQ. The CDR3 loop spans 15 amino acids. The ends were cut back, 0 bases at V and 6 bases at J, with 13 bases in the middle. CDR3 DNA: TGCGCCAGCAGCTTGGGGAACGAGGGTATCAATGAGCAGTTCTTC. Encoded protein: CASSLGNEGINEQFF.

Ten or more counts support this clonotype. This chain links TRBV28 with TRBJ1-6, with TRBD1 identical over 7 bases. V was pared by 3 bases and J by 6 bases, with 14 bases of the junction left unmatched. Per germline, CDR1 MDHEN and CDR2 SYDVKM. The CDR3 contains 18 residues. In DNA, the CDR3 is TGTGCCAGCAGTTTGGTCGGTCGTGGGACAGAGATTAATTCACCCCTCCACTTT. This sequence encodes CASSLVGRGTEINSPLHF.

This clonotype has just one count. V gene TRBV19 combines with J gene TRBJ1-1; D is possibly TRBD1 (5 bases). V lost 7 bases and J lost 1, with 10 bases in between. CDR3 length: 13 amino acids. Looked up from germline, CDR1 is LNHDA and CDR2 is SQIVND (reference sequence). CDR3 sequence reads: CASKGKSNTEAFF. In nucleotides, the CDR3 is TGTGCCAGTAAGGGGAAATCGAACACTGAAGCTTTCTTT.

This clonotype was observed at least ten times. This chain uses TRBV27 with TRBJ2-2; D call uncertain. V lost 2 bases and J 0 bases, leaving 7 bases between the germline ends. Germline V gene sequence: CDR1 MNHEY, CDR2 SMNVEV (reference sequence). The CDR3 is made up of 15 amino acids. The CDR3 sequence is CASSLNSANTGELFF. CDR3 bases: TGTGCCAGCAGTTTAAATTCGGCGAACACCGGGGAGCTGTTTTTT.

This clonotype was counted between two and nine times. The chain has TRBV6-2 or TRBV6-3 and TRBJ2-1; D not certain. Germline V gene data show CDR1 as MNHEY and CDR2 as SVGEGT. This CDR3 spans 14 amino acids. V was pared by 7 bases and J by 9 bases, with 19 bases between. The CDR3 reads CASTTHDGQFEQFF. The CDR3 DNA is TGTGCCAGCACCACTCACGATGGCCAGTTTGAGCAGTTCTTC.